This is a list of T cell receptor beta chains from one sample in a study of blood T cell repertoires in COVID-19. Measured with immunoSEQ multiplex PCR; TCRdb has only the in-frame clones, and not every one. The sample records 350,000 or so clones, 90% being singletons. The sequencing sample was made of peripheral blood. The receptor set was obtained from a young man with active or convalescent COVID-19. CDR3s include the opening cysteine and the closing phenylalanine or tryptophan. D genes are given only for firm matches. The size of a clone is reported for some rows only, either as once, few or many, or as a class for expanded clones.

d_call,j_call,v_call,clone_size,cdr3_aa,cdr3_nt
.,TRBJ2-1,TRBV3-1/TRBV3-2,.,CASSQQTSTEQFF,TGTGCCAGCAGCCAACAGACTAGTACTGAGCAGTTCTTC
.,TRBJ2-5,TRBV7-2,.,CASSRQTNNQETQYF,TGTGCCAGCAGCCGCCAGACTAACAACCAAGAGACCCAGTACTTC
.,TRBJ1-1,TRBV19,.,CASSIGRNTEAFF,TGTGCCAGTAGTATAGGTAGGAACACTGAAGCTTTCTTT
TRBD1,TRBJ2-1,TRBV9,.,CASSTRTGGYEQFF,TGTGCCAGCAGCACTAGGACAGGGGGCTATGAGCAGTTCTTC
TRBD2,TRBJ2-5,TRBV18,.,CASSPLQAGAAFQETQYF,TGTGCCAGCTCACCACTCCAAGCGGGGGCCGCCTTCCAAGAGACCCAGTACTTC
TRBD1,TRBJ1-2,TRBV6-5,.,CASMNRGGYTF,TGTGCCAGCATGAACAGGGGTGGCTACACCTTC
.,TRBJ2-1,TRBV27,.,CASSLSPQVVLAASYNEQFF,TGTGCCAGCAGTTTATCCCCCCAGGTTGTTTTAGCGGCCTCCTACAATGAGCAGTTCTTC
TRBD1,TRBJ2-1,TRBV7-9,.,CATNRGPEQFF,TGTGCCACCAACAGGGGTCCTGAGCAGTTCTTC
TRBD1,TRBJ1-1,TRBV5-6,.,CASSRHLQGAVGTEAFF,TGTGCCAGCAGCCGTCATTTACAGGGGGCCGTTGGGACTGAAGCTTTCTTT
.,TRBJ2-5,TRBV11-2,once,CASSLIGVYGLETQYF,TGTGCCAGCAGCTTAATCGGGGTCTACGGGTTGGAGACCCAGTACTTC
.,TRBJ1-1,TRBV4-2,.,CASSEQGSTEAFF,TGTGCCAGCAGTGAACAGGGTTCCACTGAAGCTTTCTTT
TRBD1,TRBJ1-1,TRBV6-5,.,CASSYSAGGMNTEAFF,TGTGCCAGCAGTTACTCGGCAGGGGGGATGAACACTGAAGCTTTCTTT
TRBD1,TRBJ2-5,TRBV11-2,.,CASSLDLRQGRQETQYF,TGTGCCAGCAGCTTAGACCTGAGACAGGGCCGACAAGAGACCCAGTACTTC
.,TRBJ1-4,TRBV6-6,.,CASSYLAGVGEKLFF,TGTGCCAGCAGTTACCTGGCAGGGGTTGGCGAAAAACTGTTTTTT
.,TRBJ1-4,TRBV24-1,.,CATSDSSTGFVSGEKLFF,TGTGCCACCAGTGATTCCTCAACCGGGTTCGTCTCGGGTGAAAAACTGTTTTTT
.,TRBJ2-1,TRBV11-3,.,CASSLSEGGLNNEQFF,TGTGCCAGCAGCTTATCAGAAGGGGGTTTAAACAATGAGCAGTTCTTC
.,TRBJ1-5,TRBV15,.,CATSRTRTANQPQHF,TGTGCCACCAGCAGAACCCGGACAGCCAATCAGCCCCAGCATTTT
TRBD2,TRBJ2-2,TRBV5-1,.,CASSLREGPGELFF,TGCGCCAGCAGCTTGCGGGAGGGGCCCGGGGAGCTGTTTTTT
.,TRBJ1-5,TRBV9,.,CASSVYGESNQPQHF,TGTGCCAGCAGCGTATATGGGGAGAGCAATCAGCCCCAGCATTTT
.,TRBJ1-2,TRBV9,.,CASSVVSGGWYGYTF,TGTGCCAGCAGCGTAGTGTCTGGGGGCTGGTATGGCTACACCTTC
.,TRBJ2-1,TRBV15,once,CATSPEGAGVNEQFF,TGTGCCACCAGCCCTGAAGGGGCAGGCGTCAATGAGCAGTTCTTC
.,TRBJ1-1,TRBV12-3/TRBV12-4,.,CASSHRGVTEAFF,TGTGCCAGCAGCCATCGGGGTGTCACTGAAGCTTTCTTT
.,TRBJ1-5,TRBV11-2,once,CASSQQGGNQPQHF,TGTGCCAGCAGCCAACAGGGTGGGAATCAGCCCCAGCATTTT
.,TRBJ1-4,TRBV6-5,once,CASSYSIGPGNEKLFF,TGTGCCAGCAGTTACTCCATAGGGCCGGGGAATGAAAAACTGTTTTTT
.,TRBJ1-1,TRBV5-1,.,CASSLEHANTEAFF,TGCGCCAGCAGCTTAGAACACGCGAACACTGAAGCTTTCTTT
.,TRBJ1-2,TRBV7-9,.,CASSLGAYYGYTF,TGTGCCAGCAGCTTAGGAGCTTACTATGGCTACACCTTC
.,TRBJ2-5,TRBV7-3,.,CASSPGSTRETQYF,TGTGCCAGCAGCCCTGGCAGTACTAGGGAGACCCAGTACTTC
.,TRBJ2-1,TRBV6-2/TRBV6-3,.,CASSYPALSSLRGNEQFF,TGTGCCAGCAGTTACCCAGCTCTATCCAGTTTAAGAGGGAATGAGCAGTTCTTC
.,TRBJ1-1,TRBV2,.,CASSDYTEAFF,TGTGCCAGCAGTGACTACACTGAAGCTTTCTTT
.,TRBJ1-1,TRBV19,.,CASSMFIRGEAFF,TGTGCCAGTAGTATGTTCATAAGAGGTGAAGCTTTCTTT
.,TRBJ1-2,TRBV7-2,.,CASSLKVGDNYGYTF,TGTGCCAGCAGCTTAAAAGTTGGAGATAACTATGGCTACACCTTC
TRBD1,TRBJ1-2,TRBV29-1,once,CSVDWDRGSYGYTF,TGCAGCGTTGATTGGGACAGGGGCTCCTATGGCTACACCTTC
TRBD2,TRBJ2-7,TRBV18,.,CASSPLAGGSYEQYF,TGTGCCAGCTCACCTCTAGCGGGAGGATCCTACGAGCAGTACTTC
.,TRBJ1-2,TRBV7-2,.,CASSSREGPYGYTF,TGTGCCAGCAGCTCCCGCGAGGGCCCCTATGGCTACACCTTC
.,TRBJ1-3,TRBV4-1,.,CASSQGWLSPNTIYF,TGCGCCAGCAGCCAAGGGTGGCTTTCTCCAAACACCATATATTTT
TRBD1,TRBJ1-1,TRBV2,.,CASMTGMNTEAFF,TGTGCCAGCATGACAGGGATGAACACTGAAGCTTTCTTT
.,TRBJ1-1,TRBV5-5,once,CASSPPTVGDTEAFF,TGTGCCAGCAGCCCTCCAACGGTAGGGGACACTGAAGCTTTCTTT